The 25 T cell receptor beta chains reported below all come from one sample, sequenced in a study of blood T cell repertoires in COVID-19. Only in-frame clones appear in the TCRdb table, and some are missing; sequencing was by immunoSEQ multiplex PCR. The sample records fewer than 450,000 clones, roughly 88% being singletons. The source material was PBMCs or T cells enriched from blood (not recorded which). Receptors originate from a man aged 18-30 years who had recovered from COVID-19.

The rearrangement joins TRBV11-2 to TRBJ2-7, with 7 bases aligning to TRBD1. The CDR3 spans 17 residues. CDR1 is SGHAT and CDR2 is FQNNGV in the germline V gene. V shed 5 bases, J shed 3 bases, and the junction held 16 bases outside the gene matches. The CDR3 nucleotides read TGTGCCAGCAGCAGGGGATCCGGGACAGCGGATCTCTACGAGCAGTACTTC. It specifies CASSRGSGTADLYEQYF.

The CDR3 nucleotides read TGTGCCAGCAGCTACTGGGGGGGGAACACTGAAGCTTTCTTT. This translates into CASSYWGGNTEAFF. V usage is TRBV7-8 and J usage is TRBJ1-1, with D possibly being TRBD1 (5 bases). Germline CDR1 is SGHVS and CDR2 is FQNEAQ. The length of the CDR3 is 14 residues. V was clipped by 4 bases and J by 1 base, with 10 bases between them.

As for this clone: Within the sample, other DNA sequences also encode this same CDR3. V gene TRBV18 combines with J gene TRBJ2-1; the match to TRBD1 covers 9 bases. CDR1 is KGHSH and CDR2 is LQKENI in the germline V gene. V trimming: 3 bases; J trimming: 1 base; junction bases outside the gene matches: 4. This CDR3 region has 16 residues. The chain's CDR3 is CASSPPGQGSYNEQFF. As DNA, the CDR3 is TGTGCCAGCTCACCCCCGGGACAGGGTTCCTACAATGAGCAGTTCTTC. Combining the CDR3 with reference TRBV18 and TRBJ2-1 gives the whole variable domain NAGVMQNPRHLVRRRGQEARLRCSPMKGHSHVYWYRQLPEEGLKFMVYLQKENIIDESGMPKERFSAEFPKEGPSILRIQQVVRGDSAAYFCASSPPGQGSYNEQFFGPGTRLTVL.

Here the CDR3 DNA reads TGTGCCAGCGTTACCTATACCCGGGGTGCTTCTGGAAACACCATATATTTT. The encoded protein is CASVTYTRGASGNTIYF. The chain recombines TRBV28 with TRBJ1-3, with no clear D. V was clipped by 8 bases and J by 1 base, with 21 bases between them. This CDR3 comprises 17 residues. Per germline, CDR1 MDHEN and CDR2 SYDVKM. The full variable domain, its missing parts supplied by reference TRBV28 and TRBJ1-3, is DVKVTQSSRYLVKRTGEKVFLECVQDMDHENMFWYRQDPGLGLRLIYFSYDVKMKEKGDIPEGYSVSREKKERFSLILESASTNQTSMYLCASVTYTRGASGNTIYFGEGSWLTVV.

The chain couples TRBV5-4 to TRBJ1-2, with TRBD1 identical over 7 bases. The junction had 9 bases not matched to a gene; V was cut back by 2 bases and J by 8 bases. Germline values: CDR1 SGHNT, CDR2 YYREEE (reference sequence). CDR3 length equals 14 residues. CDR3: CASSLLGGLGGYTF. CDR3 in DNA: TGTGCCAGCAGCTTACTAGGGGGCCTGGGGGGCTACACCTTC. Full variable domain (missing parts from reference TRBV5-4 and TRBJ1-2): ETGVTQSPTHLIKTRGQQVTLRCSSQSGHNTVSWYQQALGQGPQFIFQYYREEENGRGNFPPRFSGLQFPNYSSELNVNALELDDSALYLCASSLLGGLGGYTFGSGTRLTVV.

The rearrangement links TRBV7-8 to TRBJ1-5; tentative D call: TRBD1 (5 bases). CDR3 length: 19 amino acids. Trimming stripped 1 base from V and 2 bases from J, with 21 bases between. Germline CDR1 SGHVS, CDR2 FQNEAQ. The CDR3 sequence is CASSLDYLAMGGGNQPQHF. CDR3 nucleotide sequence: TGTGCCAGCAGCTTAGATTATCTTGCCATGGGGGGTGGCAATCAGCCCCAGCATTTT.

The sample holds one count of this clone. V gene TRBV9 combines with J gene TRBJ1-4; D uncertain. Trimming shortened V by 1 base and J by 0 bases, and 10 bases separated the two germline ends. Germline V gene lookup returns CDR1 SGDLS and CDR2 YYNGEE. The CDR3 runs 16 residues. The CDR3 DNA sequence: TGTGCCAGCAGCGTATCAAGCGGGACAACTAATGAAAAACTGTTTTTT. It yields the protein CASSVSSGTTNEKLFF.

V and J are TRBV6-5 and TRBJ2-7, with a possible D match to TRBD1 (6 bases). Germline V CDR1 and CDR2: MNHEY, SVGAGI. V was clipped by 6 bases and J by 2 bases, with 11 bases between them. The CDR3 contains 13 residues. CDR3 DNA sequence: TGTGCCAGCAGCCAGGACAGACCCTACGAGCAGTACTTC. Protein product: CASSQDRPYEQYF.

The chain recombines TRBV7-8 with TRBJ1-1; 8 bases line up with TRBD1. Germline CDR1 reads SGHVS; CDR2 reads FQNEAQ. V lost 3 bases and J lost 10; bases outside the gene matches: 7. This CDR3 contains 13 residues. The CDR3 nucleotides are TGTGCCAGCAGCTTCCGACAGGGGCTGGGAGCTTTCTTT. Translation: CASSFRQGLGAFF.

CDR3 nucleotide sequence: TGTGCCAGCAGCCCCCGCCTAGCGGACTACGAGCAGTACTTC. This encodes CASSPRLADYEQYF. This chain connects TRBV2 to TRBJ2-7, with 7 bases identical to TRBD2. From germline, CDR1 is SNHLY and CDR2 FYNNEI. J lost 3 bases, V lost 6 bases, and 8 bases had no gene match. This CDR3 has 14 amino acids.

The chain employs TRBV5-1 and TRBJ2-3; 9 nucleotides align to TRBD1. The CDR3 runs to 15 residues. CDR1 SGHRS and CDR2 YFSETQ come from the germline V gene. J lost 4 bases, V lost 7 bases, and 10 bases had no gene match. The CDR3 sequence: CASLIDGTGSDTQYF. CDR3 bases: TGCGCCAGCCTCATAGACGGGACAGGGTCAGATACGCAGTATTTT.

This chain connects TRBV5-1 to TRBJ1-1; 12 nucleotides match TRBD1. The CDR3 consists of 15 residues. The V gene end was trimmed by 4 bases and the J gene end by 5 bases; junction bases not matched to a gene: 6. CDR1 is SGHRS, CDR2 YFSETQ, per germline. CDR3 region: CASSTSGQGATEAFF. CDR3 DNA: TGCGCCAGCAGCACGTCGGGACAGGGGGCTACTGAAGCTTTCTTT.

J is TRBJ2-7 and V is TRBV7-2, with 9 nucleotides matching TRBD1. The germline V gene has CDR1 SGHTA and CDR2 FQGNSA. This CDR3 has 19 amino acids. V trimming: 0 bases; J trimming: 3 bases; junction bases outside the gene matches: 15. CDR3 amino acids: CASSLAGTGRFYYYYEQYF. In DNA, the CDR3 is TGTGCCAGCAGCTTAGCCGGGACAGGGAGGTTCTACTACTACTACGAGCAGTACTTC.

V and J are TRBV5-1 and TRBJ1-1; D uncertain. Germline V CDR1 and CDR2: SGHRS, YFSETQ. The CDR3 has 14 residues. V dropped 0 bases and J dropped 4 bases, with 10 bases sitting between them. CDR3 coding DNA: TGCGCCAGCAGCTTGGGGCCCCCGGGCACTGAAGCTTTCTTT. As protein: CASSLGPPGTEAFF. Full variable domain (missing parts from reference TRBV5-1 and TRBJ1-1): KAGVTQTPRYLIKTRGQQVTLSCSPISGHRSVSWYQQTPGQGLQFLFEYFSETQRNKGNFPGRFSGRQFSNSRSEMNVSTLELGDSALYLCASSLGPPGTEAFFGQGTRLTVV.

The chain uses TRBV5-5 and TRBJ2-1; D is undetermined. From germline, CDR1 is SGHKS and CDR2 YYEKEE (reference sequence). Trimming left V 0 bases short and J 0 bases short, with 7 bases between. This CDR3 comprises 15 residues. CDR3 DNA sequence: TGTGCCAGCAGCTTGGCGTTCCGCTCCTACAATGAGCAGTTCTTC. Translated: CASSLAFRSYNEQFF.

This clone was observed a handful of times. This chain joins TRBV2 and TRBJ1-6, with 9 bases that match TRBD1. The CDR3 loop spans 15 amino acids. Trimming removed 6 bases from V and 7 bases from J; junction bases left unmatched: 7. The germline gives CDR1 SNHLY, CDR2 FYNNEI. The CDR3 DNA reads TGTGCCAGCAGGGGGGCGGACAGGGGAAATTCACCCCTCCACTTT. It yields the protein CASRGADRGNSPLHF.

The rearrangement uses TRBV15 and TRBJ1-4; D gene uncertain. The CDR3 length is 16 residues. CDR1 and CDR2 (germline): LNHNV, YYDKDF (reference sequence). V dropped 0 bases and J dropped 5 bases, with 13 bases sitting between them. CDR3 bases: TGTGCCACCAGCAGAGATTCCACAGCCTGGAATGAAAAACTGTTTTTT. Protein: CATSRDSTAWNEKLFF.

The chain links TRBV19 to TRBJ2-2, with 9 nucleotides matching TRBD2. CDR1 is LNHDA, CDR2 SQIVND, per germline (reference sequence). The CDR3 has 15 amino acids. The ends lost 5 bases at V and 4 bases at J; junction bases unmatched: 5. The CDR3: CASSGASGITGELFF. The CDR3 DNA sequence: TGTGCCAGTAGTGGCGCTAGCGGGATCACCGGGGAGCTGTTTTTT.

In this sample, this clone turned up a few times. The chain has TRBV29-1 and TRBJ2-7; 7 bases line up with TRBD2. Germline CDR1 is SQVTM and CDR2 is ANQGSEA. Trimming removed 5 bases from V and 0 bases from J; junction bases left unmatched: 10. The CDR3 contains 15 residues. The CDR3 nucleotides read TGCAGCGTTCCCCATGGGAGGGTGAGCTCCTACGAGCAGTACTTC. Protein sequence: CSVPHGRVSSYEQYF.

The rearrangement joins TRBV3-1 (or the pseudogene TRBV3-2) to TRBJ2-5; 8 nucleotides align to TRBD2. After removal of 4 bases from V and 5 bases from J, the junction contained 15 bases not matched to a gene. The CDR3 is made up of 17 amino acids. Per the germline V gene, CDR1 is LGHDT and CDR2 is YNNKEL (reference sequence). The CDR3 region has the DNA TGTGCCAGCAGCCCAGGGGCCAGCGGGAGAGGGGGGGAGACCCAGTACTTC. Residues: CASSPGASGRGGETQYF.

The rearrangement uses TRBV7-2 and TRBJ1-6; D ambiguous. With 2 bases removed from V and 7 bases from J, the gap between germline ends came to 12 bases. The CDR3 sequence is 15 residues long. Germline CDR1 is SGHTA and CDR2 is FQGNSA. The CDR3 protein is CASSLKTQTNSPLHF. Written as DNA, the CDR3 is TGTGCCAGCAGCTTAAAGACACAGACCAATTCACCCCTCCACTTT.

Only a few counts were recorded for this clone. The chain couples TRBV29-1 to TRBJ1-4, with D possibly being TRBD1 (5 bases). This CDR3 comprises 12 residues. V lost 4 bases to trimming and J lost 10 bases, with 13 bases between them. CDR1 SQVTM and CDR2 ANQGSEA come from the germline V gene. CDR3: CSVGEGPGKLFF. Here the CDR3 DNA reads TGCAGCGTTGGAGAGGGGCCGGGAAAACTGTTTTTT.

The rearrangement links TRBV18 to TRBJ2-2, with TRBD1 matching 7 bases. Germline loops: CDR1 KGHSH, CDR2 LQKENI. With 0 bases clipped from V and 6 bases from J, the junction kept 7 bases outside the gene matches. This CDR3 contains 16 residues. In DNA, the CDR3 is TGTGCCAGCTCACCACCGAAGAGCCAGGGGGCCGGGGAGCTGTTTTTT. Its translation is CASSPPKSQGAGELFF.

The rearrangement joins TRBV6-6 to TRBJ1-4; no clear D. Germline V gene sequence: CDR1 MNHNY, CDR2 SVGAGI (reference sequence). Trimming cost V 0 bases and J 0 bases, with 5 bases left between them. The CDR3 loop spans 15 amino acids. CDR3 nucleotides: TGTGCCAGCAGTTACTCGAGCGCAACTAATGAAAAACTGTTTTTT. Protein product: CASSYSSATNEKLFF.

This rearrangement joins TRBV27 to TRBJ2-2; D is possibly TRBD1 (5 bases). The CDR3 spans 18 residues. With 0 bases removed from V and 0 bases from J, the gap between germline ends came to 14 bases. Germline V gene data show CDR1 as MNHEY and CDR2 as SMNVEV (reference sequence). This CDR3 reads CASSLSTKGPANTGELFF. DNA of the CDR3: TGTGCCAGCAGTTTATCAACGAAGGGGCCGGCGAACACCGGGGAGCTGTTTTTT.